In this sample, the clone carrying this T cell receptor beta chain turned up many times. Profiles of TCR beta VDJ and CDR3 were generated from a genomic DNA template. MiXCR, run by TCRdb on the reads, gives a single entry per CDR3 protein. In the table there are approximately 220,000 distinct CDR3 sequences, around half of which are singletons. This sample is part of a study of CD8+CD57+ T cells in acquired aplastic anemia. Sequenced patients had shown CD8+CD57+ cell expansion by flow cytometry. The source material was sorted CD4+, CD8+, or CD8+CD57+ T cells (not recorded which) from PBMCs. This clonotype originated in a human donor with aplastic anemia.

The CDR3: CASSYGWASPYEQYF. The CDR3 DNA sequence: TGTGCCAGCAGTTACGGTTGGGCCAGCCCCTACGAGCAGTACTTC. The V call is TRBV6-5, the J call TRBJ2-7; no clear D gene. This CDR3 region has 15 residues. Looked up from germline, CDR1 is MNHEY and CDR2 is SVGAGI. The germline V and J ends were trimmed by 2 bases and 2 bases, with 13 bases remaining between them.